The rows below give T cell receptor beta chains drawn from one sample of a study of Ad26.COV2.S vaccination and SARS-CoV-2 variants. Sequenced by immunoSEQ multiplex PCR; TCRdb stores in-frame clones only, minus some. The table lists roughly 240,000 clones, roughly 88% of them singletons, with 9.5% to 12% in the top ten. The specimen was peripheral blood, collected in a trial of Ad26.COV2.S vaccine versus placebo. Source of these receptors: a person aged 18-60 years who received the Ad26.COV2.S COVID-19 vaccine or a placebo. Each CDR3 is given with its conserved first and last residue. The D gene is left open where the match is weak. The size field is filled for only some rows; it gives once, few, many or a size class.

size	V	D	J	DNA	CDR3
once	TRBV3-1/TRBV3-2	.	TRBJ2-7	TGTGCCAGCAGCCGAGGGGACCTAGTCAGGGAGCAGTACTTC	CASSRGDLVREQYF
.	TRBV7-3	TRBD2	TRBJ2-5	TGTGCCAGCAGCCTGGGGCTAGCGGGGCGAGAGACCCAGTACTTC	CASSLGLAGRETQYF
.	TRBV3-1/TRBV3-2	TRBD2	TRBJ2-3	TGTGCCAGCAGTTCTACTAGCGGGCCCACAGATACGCAGTATTTT	CASSSTSGPTDTQYF
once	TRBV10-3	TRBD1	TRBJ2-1	TGTGCCATCGGGACAGGGTACAATGAGCAGTTCTTC	CAIGTGYNEQFF
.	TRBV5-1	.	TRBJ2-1	TGCGCCAGCAGCTACGGGCGGATGACTTCCTACAATGAGCAGTTCTTC	CASSYGRMTSYNEQFF
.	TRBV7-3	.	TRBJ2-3	TGTGCCAGCAGCTTACTCGTTGCAGGCGTGGATACGCAGTATTTT	CASSLLVAGVDTQYF
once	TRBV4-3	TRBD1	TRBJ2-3	TGCGCCAGCAGCCAAAACACGGGACAGAGCACAGATACGCAGTATTTT	CASSQNTGQSTDTQYF
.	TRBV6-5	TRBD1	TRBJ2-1	TGTGCCAGCCTTGGACAGGGCCCGGGGGTCCATGAGCAGTTCTTC	CASLGQGPGVHEQFF
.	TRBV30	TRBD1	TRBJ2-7	TGTGCCTGGGAGCTGGGACAGACCTACGAGCAGTACTTC	CAWELGQTYEQYF
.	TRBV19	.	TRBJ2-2	TGTGCCAGTAGTATAGTTTCGGGCCAGAAAGAGCTGTTTTTT	CASSIVSGQKELFF
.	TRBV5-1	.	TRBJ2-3	TGCGCCAGCAGCTTGGACCGCGCAGGGAGCACAGATACGCAGTATTTT	CASSLDRAGSTDTQYF
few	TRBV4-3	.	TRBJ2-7	TGCGCCAGCAGCTCCTCTAGGGGAGGCGAGCAGTACTTC	CASSSSRGGEQYF
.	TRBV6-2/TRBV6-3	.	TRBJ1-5	TGTGCCAGCAGTTACGCCCTAGGTCAGCCCCAGCATTTT	CASSYALGQPQHF
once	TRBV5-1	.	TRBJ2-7	TGCGCCAGCAGCTTGGCCGTCAACACCCAAGCCCGCTTCTACGAGCAGTACTTC	CASSLAVNTQARFYEQYF
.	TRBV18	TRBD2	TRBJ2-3	TGTGCCAGCTCACGGGAGGGAACGGGCACAGATACGCAGTATTTT	CASSREGTGTDTQYF
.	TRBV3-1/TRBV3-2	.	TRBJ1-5	TGTGCCAGCAGCTTTCAGGGAGCCAATCAGCCCCAGCATTTT	CASSFQGANQPQHF
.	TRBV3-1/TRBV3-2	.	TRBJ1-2	TGTGCCAGCAGCCAAGGGGCTAACTATGGCTACACCTTC	CASSQGANYGYTF
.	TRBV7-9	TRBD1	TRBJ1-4	TGTGCCAGCAGCTTCGGCGAGGGGGCCTTAGCAACTAATGAAAAACTGTTTTTT	CASSFGEGALATNEKLFF
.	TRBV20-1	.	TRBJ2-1	TGCAGTGCTAGGGTCTTCGGGGAGCAGTTCTTC	CSARVFGEQFF
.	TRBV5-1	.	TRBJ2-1	TGCGCCAGCAGCCTAAAACAGGGCCCCAATGAGCAGTTCTTC	CASSLKQGPNEQFF
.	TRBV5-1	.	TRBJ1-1	TGCGCCAGCAGCTTGCCAGGACGGGACCCGCTGAGAGCTTTCTTT	CASSLPGRDPLRAFF
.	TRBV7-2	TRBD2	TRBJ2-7	TGTGCCAGCAGCTTAGGTTGGGGGGTAGCGGGAGGACTCTCCTACGAGCAGTACTTC	CASSLGWGVAGGLSYEQYF
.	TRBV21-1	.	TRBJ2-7	TGTGCCAGCAGCAATTCACAGGGGGCTTACGAGCAGTACTTC	CASSNSQGAYEQYF
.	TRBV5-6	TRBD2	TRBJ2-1	TGTGCCAGCAGCTTTGGAGTAGCGGGGAACAATGAGCAGTTCTTC	CASSFGVAGNNEQFF
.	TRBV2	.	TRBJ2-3	TGTGCCAGCTCCCCCAGAGGGAATACGCAGTATTTT	CASSPRGNTQYF
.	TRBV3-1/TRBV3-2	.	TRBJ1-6	TGTGCCAGCAGCCAAGGGGGTAGCGGTTCACCCCTCCACTTT	CASSQGGSGSPLHF
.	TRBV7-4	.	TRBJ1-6	TGTGCCAGCAGCTTTAAAAGGGAAGAGGCCTATAATTCACCCCTCCACTTT	CASSFKREEAYNSPLHF
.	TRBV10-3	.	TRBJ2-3	TGTGCCATCAGTGAGTCCGGGGCTAGGCGCGATACGCAGTATTTT	CAISESGARRDTQYF
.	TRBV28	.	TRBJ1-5	TGTGCCAGCAGTTTAAGGGCAGGGGCCAATCAGCCCCAGCATTTT	CASSLRAGANQPQHF
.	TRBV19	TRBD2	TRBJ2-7	TGTGCCAGTAGCCACGGACTAGCGGAGACCTACGAGCAGTACTTC	CASSHGLAETYEQYF
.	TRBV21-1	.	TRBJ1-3	TGTGCCAGCAGCAAAGCGCTTTTTAGGGAGGGTACGTCGGACACCATATATTTT	CASSKALFREGTSDTIYF
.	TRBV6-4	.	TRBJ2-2	TGTGCCAGCAGTGACATGGCGGGGCCCCCTGGAACCGGGGAGCTGTTTTTT	CASSDMAGPPGTGELFF
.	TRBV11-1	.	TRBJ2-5	TGTGCCAGCAGCTCTAGAGGTAAAGAGACCCAGTACTTC	CASSSRGKETQYF
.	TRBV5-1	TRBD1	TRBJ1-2	TGCGCCAGCAGCTTGGTCGCAGGGGGCGATGATGGCTACACCTTC	CASSLVAGGDDGYTF
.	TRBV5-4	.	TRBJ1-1	TGTGCCAGCAGCTTGCCAGGTCGAGTGACTGAAGCTTTCTTT	CASSLPGRVTEAFF
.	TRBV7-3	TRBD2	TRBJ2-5	TGTGCCAGCAGCTTGGCTGGCGGGGGGGTTGAGACCCAGTACTTC	CASSLAGGGVETQYF
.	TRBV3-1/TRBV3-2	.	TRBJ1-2	TGTGCCAGCAGCCAATCCTTGACAAACTATGGCTACACCTTC	CASSQSLTNYGYTF